This T cell receptor beta chain was observed in a study of blood T cell repertoires in COVID-19. Study information: Whether acute or convalescent, the COVID-19 samples came from the United States, Italy and Spain. T cells, B-cell-depleted T cells, or PBMCs supplied cDNA or gDNA.

The J segment lost 8 bases and the V segment lost 0 bases, leaving 4 bases of the junction unmatched. CDR3 length: 14 residues. Germline CDR1 and CDR2: SGHRS and YFSETQ. Study processing details: Counts of nucleated cells, estimated from reference gene primer amplification, were obtained. Clones were read by immunoSEQ multiplex PCR, and TCRdb kept only the in-frame ones, dropping some. The V and J calls and clone size come from that table; D and trimming were worked out from the DNA. The sample gives 60,000 or so clones, approximately 83% of which show up once; roughly 10% is in the top ten. The chain links TRBV5-1 to TRBJ1-5, with 8 bases identical to TRBD1. This TCR derives from a man in his thirties or forties with COVID-19, enrolled during active disease. Sequenced: peripheral blood. CDR3 protein: CASSLETGVKPQHF. The DNA for the CDR3 is TGCGCCAGCAGCTTGGAGACAGGGGTAAAGCCCCAGCATTTT.